This T cell receptor beta chain derives from a study of blood T cell repertoires in COVID-19. Turning to the study itself: COVID-19 samples from acute and convalescent phases originated in the United States, Italy and Spain. PBMCs, B-cell-depleted T cells, or T cells were the source of the cDNA or gDNA that made up the material.

The CDR3 spans 14 residues. Trimming removed 3 bases from V and 0 bases from J, with 8 bases in between. Germline values: CDR1 MRHNA, CDR2 SNTAGT. Authors' data handling: Amplifying reference gene primers gave estimates of nucleated cell counts. Repertoires were generated with immunoSEQ multiplex PCR, while TCRdb's copy carries only in-frame clones and drops some. Clone size and the V and J calls come from that table; the DNA yielded D and trimming. The sample includes roughly 80,000 clones, around 82% of them seen just once. The sequencing sample was made of peripheral blood. The chain links TRBV6-4 to TRBJ1-2; D not certain. The TCR originated in a human donor in a cohort sampled during active COVID-19. The CDR3 loop reads CASSEAGTNYGYTF. As DNA, the CDR3 is TGTGCCAGCAGTGAGGCGGGGACTAACTATGGCTACACCTTC.